The subject of this entry is one T cell receptor beta chain. Its target is unknown. The entry originates in a study of identical twins. Using its own MiXCR run on the 5' RACE reads, TCRdb lists one record per CDR3 protein. This table has 1.5 million to 2 million distinct CDR3 sequences, under 35% appearing once. CDR3 length: 13 residues. V lost 5 bases and J lost 13, with 18 bases in between. CDR1 and CDR2 (germline): MGHDK, SYGVNS. Study-wide results and limits: Out-of-frame alpha sequences common to twins exhibited a surplus of low generation probability.

The donors were all healthy and Caucasian. The sample consisted of cord blood. The genes are TRBV25-1 and TRBJ2-4; no clear D gene. The sequence derives from a newborn girl in good health. This CDR3 is CASSSSPPYVQYF. The CDR3 bases are TGTGCCAGCAGTTCCAGCCCTCCCTACGTGCAGTACTTC.